The sequence of this T cell receptor beta chain was determined in a study of human T cells and chemical hapten exposure (dated by TCRdb to the early 2020s). In terms of the full investigation: For sensitization, 2% DPC in acetone was applied to a roughly 2 cm by roughly 2 cm area of upper inner arm skin. Blood was sampled from patients pre-sensitization (week 0) and at 2, 6 and about 24 weeks after DPC sensitization. Each blood RNA sample was used to sequence both TCR alpha and TCR beta chains. For TCR sequencing, blood came from 25 to 35 alopecia patients at anywhere from one to four time points (pre-sensitization, 2, 6 and 24 weeks). The study tracked peripheral blood TCR repertoire changes in vivo during primary and secondary sensitization to the hapten diphenylcyclopropenone (DPC) in alopecia patients. The libraries were sequenced as a pool, and the TCR yield per sample differed mostly because of small variations in library volumes within the pool. Throughout the roughly 23-week study period, patients were also given weekly therapeutic DPC doses on the scalp. The mostly female patient cohort included alopecia areata with under or over 50% scalp involvement, alopecia totalis and alopecia universalis. Patch testing was done on the upper back using Finn chambers containing 0.01% DPC, and results were scored after 6 days according to International Contact Dermatitis Research Group standards. Summary of the overall study and its limitations: The number of PT1 expanded TCRs positively correlated with patch test score, significant at thresholds 8, 16 and 32 but not 4. After repeated subsampling, the strength of the expansion versus patch-test correlation and the threshold at which it became significant changed. No change with DPC sensitization was found in the number of TCRs above 1 in 1000 frequency, and no evidence of global repertoire structure alterations was found. Expanded TCRs formed significantly more large CDR3 similarity clusters than pre-sensitization or healthy control sets, consistent with antigen-driven responses. Because all patients had alopecia, a presumed autoimmune disease, the immune response of the patients might differ from that of healthy individuals.

In the paper's terms, the time point label means: patch test 2, 6 weeks after DPC sensitization. Per the publication, the treatment or condition label means: therapeutic diphenylcyclopropenone sensitization with weekly scalp DPC. Unfractionated whole blood was collected in Tempus Blood RNA tubes, and total RNA was extracted from that blood. At each patch-test visit, blood was drawn before the patch test was applied. Eligible patients were aged 18 to 70, diagnosed with alopecia, deemed suitable for DPC therapy, and excluded if pregnant. Library preparation employed RACE. These reads were obtained on a NextSeq 500. Library preparation attached unique molecular identifiers to individual cDNA molecules for quantitative, reproducible TCR counting. The study's processing was this. Samples had a median of about 96,000 TCRs, with a range from roughly 23,224 to 700,000. The Decombinator software suite was used to annotate the V, J and CDR3 of the TCR reads. For PS versus PT1 abundance plots, all samples were subsampled to the same number of TCRs (28,000). Expanded TCRs were defined as absent before sensitization and observed at least eight times at the 2-week time point. The public reads were reprocessed in TCRdb via fastp at Q25 and MiXCR, keeping in-frame beta chains. When rows share a CDR3 protein, they turn into one entry using the most common DNA and genes. Here the V and J calls rest on TCRdb's processing, not on the authors' analysis. The sample table shows 40,000 or so distinct CDR3 sequences, and roughly 10% are seen once. Clones ranked in the top ten supply more than 13% of the sample.

This clonotype was detected many times. Its antigen is not yet known. Per-nucleotide qualities are absent, and no much larger clonotype sits a single base away. Deletion took 2 bases off V and 3 bases off J, with a span of 5 bases between the germline ends. The CDR3 has 14 amino acids, counting the end cysteine and phenylalanine. The CDR3 DNA has 42 bases and is translated from base 1. Source: whole blood, taken in connection with sensitization to the hapten diphenylcyclopropenone (DPC). The chain is made from TRBV12-3 or TRBV12-4 and TRBJ1-6; no D segment can be confidently identified. The clonotype was recovered from a woman in her 30s with alopecia areata. Some clones in this sample may be carry-over from other donors' samples. The DNA sequence is as follows: TGTGCCAGCAGTTTAACGGTCTATAATTCACCCCTCCACTTT. Its protein is CASSLTVYNSPLHF.